One and the same sample provided the 25 T cell receptor beta chains below, sequenced in a study of blood T cell repertoires in COVID-19. Sequencing was performed with immunoSEQ multiplex PCR; in TCRdb, only in-frame clones are kept and a portion is missing. Of about 120,000 clones in the sample, about four fifths were seen once. The specimen sequenced was peripheral blood. The receptors were sampled from a man aged 30 to 45 with COVID-19, enrolled during active disease.

The J gene is TRBJ1-2, the V gene TRBV6-6; TRBD1 aligns across 7 bases. V was clipped by 6 bases and J by 4 bases; unmatched bases: 8. CDR1 MNHNY and CDR2 SVGAGI come from the germline V gene (reference sequence). CDR3 length equals 14 residues. This CDR3 is CASRTATGIYGYTF. CDR3 sequence (DNA): TGTGCCAGCAGGACAGCGACAGGGATCTATGGCTACACCTTC.

This clone was recorded a few times. CDR3 sequence reads: CASSEAPGGSGELFF. CDR3 coding DNA: TGTGCCAGCAGTGAAGCCCCCGGGGGATCCGGGGAGCTGTTTTTT. The chain uses TRBV2 and TRBJ2-2; possible D gene TRBD2, 6 bases. CDR1 and CDR2 from the germline V gene are SNHLY and FYNNEI. V was cut by 0 bases and J by 6 bases, with 11 bases left in between. The CDR3 loop spans 15 amino acids.

The sample holds one count of this clone. The chain carries TRBV12-5 and TRBJ1-4; possible D gene TRBD1, 5 bases. The CDR3 extends over 16 amino acids. The germline V and J ends were trimmed by 0 bases and 8 bases, with 16 bases remaining between them. Germline V CDR1 and CDR2: LGHNT, FRNRAP. The CDR3 nucleotides read TGTGCTAGTGGTTTGGTAGGGGTGGCAGGGTACGAAAAACTGTTTTTT. Amino acids: CASGLVGVAGYEKLFF.

This clone appeared a single time. The rearrangement links TRBV29-1 to TRBJ2-5; 9 positions agree with TRBD2. The J segment lost 4 bases and the V segment lost 2 bases, leaving 5 bases of the junction unmatched. The CDR3 contains 14 residues. The germline V gene has CDR1 SQVTM and CDR2 ANQGSEA. DNA for the CDR3: TGCAGCGTTGAAAGGGGTAGCGGGGGAGAGACCCAGTACTTC. Translating gives CSVERGSGGETQYF. Full variable domain (remainder filled in from reference TRBV29-1 and TRBJ2-5): SAVISQKPSRDICQRGTSLTIQCQVDSQVTMMFWYRQQPGQSLTLIATANQGSEATYESGFVIDKFPISRPNLTFSTLTVSNMSPEDSSIYLCSVERGSGGETQYFGPGTRLLVL.

V and J are TRBV6-6 and TRBJ2-5; 7 bases agree with TRBD2. Germline trimming cut 4 bases from V and 4 bases from J; bases unmatched to any gene: 0. Germline assignment: CDR1 MNHNY and CDR2 SVGAGI (reference sequence). The CDR3 is 12 amino acids. CDR3 nucleotides: TGTGCCAGCAGTTGGACTAGAGAGACCCAGTACTTC. Its translation is CASSWTRETQYF.

This chain links TRBV19 with TRBJ2-1; the D gene is possibly TRBD2 (6 bases). CDR1 LNHDA and CDR2 SQIVND come from the germline V gene (reference sequence). The CDR3 covers 15 residues. V was clipped by 3 bases and J by 2 bases, with 11 bases between them. CDR3 bases: TGTGCCAGTAGTATGGACGTAGCGGCCTACAATGAGCAGTTCTTC. Its translation is CASSMDVAAYNEQFF. Based on the CDR3 plus reference TRBV19 and TRBJ2-1, the full variable domain is DGGITQSPKYLFRKEGQNVTLSCEQNLNHDAMYWYRQDPGQGLRLIYYSQIVNDFQKGDIAEGYSVSREKKESFPLTVTSAQKNPTAFYLCASSMDVAAYNEQFFGPGTRLTVL.

The chain uses TRBV3-1 (or the pseudogene TRBV3-2) and TRBJ2-1; D is uncertain. Germline V lookup: CDR1 LGHDT, CDR2 YNNKEL (reference sequence). Trimming stripped 0 bases from V and 4 bases from J, with 13 bases between. This CDR3 contains 16 residues. CDR3 amino acids: CASSQDQAPQYNEQFF. The CDR3 nucleotides read TGTGCCAGCAGCCAAGATCAAGCCCCTCAATACAATGAGCAGTTCTTC.

In the case of this clone: At one of its ends the junction is not consistent with the germline gene, which may arise from a read error. The chain recombines TRBV18 with TRBJ1-2; D remains ambiguous. The CDR3 contains 13 residues. Germline CDR1 reads KGHSH; CDR2 reads LQKENI. DNA of the CDR3: TGTGCCAGCTCACCAGAGACATCAAGCCCCTACATATTC. Amino acids: CASSPETSSPYIF. Full variable domain (missing parts from reference TRBV18 and TRBJ1-2): NAGVMQNPRHLVRRRGQEARLRCSPMKGHSHVYWYRQLPEEGLKFMVYLQKENIIDESGMPKERFSAEFPKEGPSILRIQQVVRGDSAAYFCASSPETSSPYIFGSGTRLTVV.

The gene calls are TRBV14 and TRBJ2-1; TRBD2 matches at 7 bases. V lost 3 bases to trimming and J lost 1 base; unmatched junction nucleotides: 6. CDR3 length: 16 amino acids. CDR1 is SGHDN, CDR2 FVKESK, per germline. As DNA, the CDR3 is TGTGCCAGCAGCCATGGACTAGGCGGGTCCTACAATGAGCAGTTCTTC. It translates to CASSHGLGGSYNEQFF.

V usage is TRBV5-6 and J usage is TRBJ2-7, with 7 positions matching TRBD1. J was trimmed by 3 bases and V by 4 bases; bases with no gene match: 7. CDR1 and CDR2 from the germline V gene are SGHDT and YYEEEE. The CDR3 is 14 amino acids. The DNA of the CDR3 is TGTGCCAGCAGCCCTGGACAGGAGGTCTACGAGCAGTACTTC. This translates into CASSPGQEVYEQYF.

This rearrangement joins TRBV3-1 (or the pseudogene TRBV3-2) to TRBJ1-1; a weak D match, TRBD1 (6 bases). This CDR3 is built from 15 residues. Trimming removed 1 base at V and 1 base at J, with 10 bases between. Per germline, CDR1 LGHDT and CDR2 YNNKEL (reference sequence). This chain's CDR3 is CASSQGDIGNTEAFF. DNA for the CDR3: TGTGCCAGCAGCCAAGGGGACATAGGGAACACTGAAGCTTTCTTT.

The V gene is TRBV6-5, the J gene TRBJ2-5, with D hard to call. Germline loops: CDR1 MNHEY, CDR2 SVGAGI. The CDR3 is 13 residues long. Trimming pared 3 bases from V and 5 bases from J, leaving 10 bases between. The CDR3 region has the DNA TGTGCCAGCAGTTATAGTTTCCCGGAGACCCAGTACTTC. This gives the protein CASSYSFPETQYF.

The gene calls are TRBV19 and TRBJ1-5; D call uncertain. This CDR3 region has 16 residues. Germline V gene sequence: CDR1 LNHDA, CDR2 SQIVND (reference sequence). Trimming removed 8 bases from V and 4 bases from J, with 21 bases in between. In nucleotides, the CDR3 is TGTGCCAGTGGGTTGGTGTGGAGGTCGGGGAATCAGCCCCAGCATTTT. Its translation: CASGLVWRSGNQPQHF.

The CDR3 coding sequence is TGTGCCTGGAGTGTGTCCCTAGGACGGGGAGACTACGAGCAGTACTTC. It translates to CAWSVSLGRGDYEQYF. This chain joins TRBV30 and TRBJ2-7, with D perhaps TRBD2 (5 bases). V was cut by 0 bases and J by 3 bases, with 18 bases left in between. The CDR3 sequence is 16 residues long. Germline-derived CDR1 and CDR2 are GTSNPN and SVGIG (reference sequence). The full variable domain, completed using reference TRBV30 and TRBJ2-7, is SQTIHQWPATLVQPVGSPLSLECTVEGTSNPNLYWYRQAAGRGLQLLFYSVGIGQISSEVPQNLSASRPQDRQFILSSKKLLLSDSGFYLCAWSVSLGRGDYEQYFGPGTRLTVT.

The V gene is TRBV2, the J gene TRBJ1-2, with 7 positions matching TRBD1. CDR1 SNHLY and CDR2 FYNNEI come from the germline V gene. The trim removed 8 bases at V and 8 bases at J, leaving 11 bases unmatched. CDR3 size: 13 residues. CDR3 protein: CASLAEGAGGYTF. In DNA form, the CDR3 reads TGTGCCAGCCTGGCAGAGGGGGCAGGAGGCTACACCTTC.

This chain joins TRBV27 and TRBJ2-1; D ambiguous. The CDR3 is 13 residues long. Germline CDR1 MNHEY, CDR2 SMNVEV (reference sequence). V was pared by 2 bases and J by 4 bases, with 6 bases between. The CDR3 region is CASSLQKYNEQFF. The CDR3 region has the DNA TGTGCCAGCAGTTTACAAAAATACAATGAGCAGTTCTTC.

The chain recombines TRBV5-1 with TRBJ1-1; no clear D. Germline values: CDR1 SGHRS, CDR2 YFSETQ. The CDR3 loop spans 14 amino acids. V was cut by 4 bases and J by 0 bases, with 10 bases left in between. The CDR3 region is CASSETSLNTEAFF. The CDR3 coding sequence is TGCGCCAGCAGCGAGACATCCCTGAACACTGAAGCTTTCTTT.

CDR3 bases: TGTGCCAGCTCACCGAACGACAGGGTTTATGGCTACACCTTC. It is translated as CASSPNDRVYGYTF. The chain has TRBV18 and TRBJ1-2, with 7 bases aligning to TRBD1. The CDR3 sequence is 14 residues long. In germline, CDR1 is KGHSH, CDR2 LQKENI. V was clipped by 3 bases and J by 5 bases; unmatched bases: 6.

This chain connects TRBV7-2 to TRBJ1-5; no clear D. Trimming shortened V by 5 bases and J by 0 bases, and 8 bases separated the two germline ends. Germline V gives CDR1 SGHTA, CDR2 FQGNSA. The CDR3 is 14 amino acids. CDR3 bases: TGTGCCAGCAGCCAAGTAGATAGCAATCAGCCCCAGCATTTT. Translating it yields CASSQVDSNQPQHF. Together with reference TRBV7-2 and TRBJ1-5, the CDR3 gives the full variable domain: GAGVSQSPSNKVTEKGKDVELRCDPISGHTALYWYRQSLGQGLEFLIYFQGNSAPDKSGLPSDRFSAERTGGSVSTLTIQRTQQEDSAVYLCASSQVDSNQPQHFGDGTRLSIL.

The chain uses TRBV28 and TRBJ2-7; 7 bases match TRBD1. CDR3 length: 15 amino acids. The junction had 12 bases not matched to a gene; V was cut back by 5 bases and J by 5 bases. Germline CDR1 is MDHEN and CDR2 is SYDVKM. Here the CDR3 reads CASSPRQGRIDEQYF. Here the CDR3 DNA reads TGTGCCAGCAGTCCTAGACAGGGTAGGATAGACGAGCAGTACTTC.

The J gene is TRBJ1-4, the V gene TRBV5-1; 7 bases line up with TRBD1. J lost 5 bases, V lost 2 bases, and 6 bases had no gene match. This CDR3 comprises 15 residues. CDR1 and CDR2 from the germline V gene are SGHRS and YFSETQ. For the CDR3, the DNA is TGCGCCAGCAGCTTTCAGGGGGTGATGAATGAAAAACTGTTTTTT. Its protein product is CASSFQGVMNEKLFF.

This sequence joins TRBV12-1 and TRBJ1-5. TRBV12-1 is an annotated pseudogene. CDR3 size: 15 residues. The CDR3 sequence is CASSSGWGVNQPQHF. CDR3 nucleotides: TGTGCCAGCAGCTCAGGCTGGGGGGTTAATCAGCCCCAGCATTTT.

The chain combines TRBV15 with TRBJ1-1, with TRBD1 matching 10 bases. Germline V gives CDR1 LNHNV, CDR2 YYDKDF (reference sequence). The CDR3 length is 17 residues. V gave up 1 base and J gave up 3 bases; unmatched junction bases: 8. The CDR3 DNA reads TGTGCCACCAGCAGAGTGGGACAGGGGACGCAGGACACTGAAGCTTTCTTT. Translated: CATSRVGQGTQDTEAFF.

J is TRBJ2-7 and V is TRBV4-1, with no clear D. This CDR3 spans 13 amino acids. Per germline, CDR1 MGHRA and CDR2 YSYEKL. V shed 4 bases and J shed 3 bases, with 10 bases lying between them. CDR3 nucleotides: TGCGCCAGCAGCCGGGCTTATGACTACGAGCAGTACTTC. Protein product: CASSRAYDYEQYF.

V is TRBV7-2 and J is TRBJ1-2; no reliable D call. With 5 bases removed from V and 8 bases from J, the gap between germline ends came to 15 bases. Germline lookup yields CDR1 SGHTA and CDR2 FQGNSA. CDR3 length: 13 residues. Written as DNA, the CDR3 is TGTGCCAGCAGCCTCGACATCACCCACGGCTACACCTTC. This codes for CASSLDITHGYTF.